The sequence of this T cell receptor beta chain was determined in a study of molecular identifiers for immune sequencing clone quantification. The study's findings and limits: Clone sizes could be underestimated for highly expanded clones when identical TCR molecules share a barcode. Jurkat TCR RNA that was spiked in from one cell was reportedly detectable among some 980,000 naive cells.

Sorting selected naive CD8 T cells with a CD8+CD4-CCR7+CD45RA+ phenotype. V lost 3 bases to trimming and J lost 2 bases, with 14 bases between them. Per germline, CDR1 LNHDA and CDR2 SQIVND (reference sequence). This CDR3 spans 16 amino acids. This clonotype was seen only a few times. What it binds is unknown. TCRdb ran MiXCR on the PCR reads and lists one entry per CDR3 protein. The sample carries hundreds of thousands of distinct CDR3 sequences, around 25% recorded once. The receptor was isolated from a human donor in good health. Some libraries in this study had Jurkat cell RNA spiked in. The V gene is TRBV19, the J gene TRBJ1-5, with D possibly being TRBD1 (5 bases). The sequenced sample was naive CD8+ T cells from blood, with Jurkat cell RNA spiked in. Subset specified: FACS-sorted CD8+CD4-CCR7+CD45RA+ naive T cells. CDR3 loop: CASSIGWQGGNQPQHF. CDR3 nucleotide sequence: TGTGCCAGTAGTATTGGTTGGCAGGGAGGCAATCAGCCCCAGCATTTT.